This TCR beta chain came from a study of cytomegalovirus exposure and HLA in healthy donors. As for the study in general: The approximately 120 validation repertoires, a later analysis reported, used the same platform as the roughly 650 repertoires from the first cohort.

Study-level results: In the 120 validation repertoires, a later analysis found that first-cohort TCR clusters tended to co-occur.

A remark on this clone: Its antigen is unknown.

The table came from immunoSEQ multiplex PCR; TCRdb's copy has only in-frame clones and leaves some out. This table holds 110,000 or so clones, roughly 86% found once. V was pared by 5 bases and J by 8 bases, with 9 bases between. The CDR3 sequence is 11 residues long. Germline V gene lookup returns CDR1 SEHNR and CDR2 FQNEAQ (reference sequence). The receptor comes from a man younger than 35 in good health and CMV-seronegative. Sequencing input: PBMCs. J is TRBJ1-1 and V is TRBV7-9; D may be TRBD1 (6 bases). The CDR3 here is CASSLTGEAFF. In DNA, the CDR3 is TGTGCCAGCAGCCTGACAGGAGAAGCTTTCTTT.